The 3 T cell receptor beta chains in this list originate from one sample, sequenced in a study of blood T cell repertoires in COVID-19. Clones were sequenced by immunoSEQ multiplex PCR, and TCRdb holds only the in-frame ones, with some missing. The sample contains some 60,000 clones, around 84% of which appear only once. The sample comprised peripheral blood. The receptors stem from a man in his 60s with acute or convalescent COVID-19.

CDR3 coding DNA: TGTGCCAGTAGCCATACCCCCGGGTTAATGTTTTTT. Its translation is CASSHTPGLMFF. The chain employs TRBV19 and TRBJ1-4; D is ambiguous. Germline V gene data show CDR1 as LNHDA and CDR2 as SQIVND (reference sequence). V was trimmed by 6 bases and J by 15 bases, leaving 17 bases between them. The CDR3 covers 12 residues.

This sequence joins TRBV4-2 and TRBJ2-7, with TRBD2 identical over 11 bases. The CDR3 is made up of 17 amino acids. The germline gives CDR1 LGHNA, CDR2 YNFKEQ. Trimming removed 0 bases from V and 0 bases from J; junction bases left unmatched: 4. The CDR3 here is CASSQEGLAGSSYEQYF. CDR3 DNA: TGTGCCAGCAGCCAAGAAGGACTAGCGGGCTCCTCCTACGAGCAGTACTTC.

The sample holds a few counts of this clone. The chain uses TRBV11-3 and TRBJ2-1; D remains ambiguous. Germline V CDR1 and CDR2: SGHNT, YENEEA. The V and J ends lost 4 bases and 7 bases respectively, with 5 bases between them. The CDR3 length is 11 residues. The CDR3 here is CASSYWNEQFF. CDR3 coding DNA: TGTGCCAGCAGCTACTGGAATGAGCAGTTCTTC.